Following are 15 T cell receptor beta chains from one sample sequenced in a study of cytotoxic CD8 clonotypes in ibrutinib-treated CLL. The table came from immunoSEQ multiplex PCR; TCRdb's copy has only in-frame clones and leaves some out. The sample includes approximately 300,000 clones, almost 80% of them seen just once. This material consisted of PBMCs, taken before ibrutinib treatment. These receptors were collected from a human donor with chronic lymphocytic leukemia.

Only one count was recorded for this clone. V usage is TRBV4-2 and J usage is TRBJ2-7; 9 nucleotides align to TRBD2. Germline V gene lookup returns CDR1 LGHNA and CDR2 YNFKEQ. Trimming at V came to 0 bases and at J to 8 bases, leaving 5 bases not matched to a gene. The CDR3 runs to 14 residues. CDR3 in amino acids: CASSQDRTSEQQYF. CDR3 DNA sequence: TGTGCCAGCAGCCAAGATAGGACTAGCGAACAGCAGTACTTC.

The CDR3 region is CASSLAGTGSYEQYF. CDR3 in DNA: TGTGCCAGCAGTTTGGCCGGGACAGGATCCTACGAGCAGTACTTC. This rearrangement joins TRBV27 to TRBJ2-7; 8 bases align to TRBD1. With 3 bases clipped from V and 1 base from J, the junction kept 5 bases outside the gene matches. There are 15 residues in the CDR3. Looked up from germline, CDR1 is MNHEY and CDR2 is SMNVEV (reference sequence).

The chain uses TRBV4-3 and TRBJ2-3; D gene ambiguous. The CDR3 is made up of 15 amino acids. V was pared by 2 bases and J by 1 base, with 10 bases between. Germline values: CDR1 LGHNA, CDR2 YSLEER. CDR3 sequence reads: CASSQLAAGTDTQYF. Written as DNA, the CDR3 is TGCGCCAGCAGCCAACTTGCCGCGGGCACAGATACGCAGTATTTT.

A word on this clone: The sample holds other DNA sequences that translate to the same CDR3. This chain uses TRBV18 with TRBJ2-3; 10 bases line up with TRBD2. Per the germline V gene, CDR1 is KGHSH and CDR2 is LQKENI. This CDR3 region has 15 residues. Trimming cost V 4 bases and J 1 base; bases outside gene matches: 2. The CDR3 nucleotides are TGTGCCAGCTCACGTCTAGCGGGAGGCACAGATACGCAGTATTTT. It yields the protein CASSRLAGGTDTQYF.

This clone has only a few counts. The gene calls are TRBV5-1 and TRBJ2-7; D may be TRBD2 (6 bases). Trimming left V 0 bases short and J 6 bases short, with 22 bases between. Germline CDR1 reads SGHRS; CDR2 reads YFSETQ. CDR3 length equals 17 residues. The CDR3 spells CASSLGFAGFVSLEQYF. CDR3 nucleotides: TGCGCCAGCAGCTTGGGGTTCGCGGGATTCGTTTCTCTCGAGCAGTACTTC.

This rearrangement joins TRBV15 to TRBJ2-1, with D possibly being TRBD1 (6 bases). The CDR3 has 15 amino acids. Germline values: CDR1 LNHNV, CDR2 YYDKDF (reference sequence). Trimming stripped 4 bases from V and 5 bases from J, with 15 bases between. The CDR3 region has the DNA TGTGCCACCAGCAACGTCCCGGGACAAGACAATGAGCAGTTCTTC. Translating it yields CATSNVPGQDNEQFF.

In DNA form, the CDR3 reads TGTGCCAGCAGCGAGGGAAAGTGGACCGGGGAGCTGTTTTTT. Amino acid sequence: CASSEGKWTGELFF. The chain employs TRBV5-4 and TRBJ2-2; D may be TRBD2 (5 bases). The CDR3 is 14 residues long. Trimming took off 4 bases at V and 5 bases at J, with 12 bases between the two ends. Per the germline V gene, CDR1 is SGHNT and CDR2 is YYREEE (reference sequence). The whole variable domain, filled in from reference TRBV5-4 and TRBJ2-2, reads ETGVTQSPTHLIKTRGQQVTLRCSSQSGHNTVSWYQQALGQGPQFIFQYYREEENGRGNFPPRFSGLQFPNYSSELNVNALELDDSALYLCASSEGKWTGELFFGEGSRLTVL.

This rearrangement joins TRBV28 to TRBJ1-2, with 9 bases fitting TRBD1. The CDR3 runs to 14 residues. The ends lost 6 bases at V and 5 bases at J; junction bases unmatched: 7. The V gene's germline CDR1 is MDHEN and CDR2 SYDVKM. Here the CDR3 DNA reads TGTGCCAGCAGACGTGCCGGGACAGGGTATGGCTACACCTTC. Translating it yields CASRRAGTGYGYTF.

A few counts support this clone. The rearrangement uses TRBV4-1 and TRBJ1-2; D unresolved. Trimming cost V 0 bases and J 2 bases, with 13 bases left between them. Germline loops: CDR1 MGHRA, CDR2 YSYEKL. The length of the CDR3 is 16 residues. CDR3: CASSQELAYENYGYTF. CDR3 bases: TGCGCCAGCAGCCAAGAACTTGCTTACGAGAACTATGGCTACACCTTC.

This rearrangement joins TRBV27 to TRBJ2-7, with 12 nucleotides matching TRBD2. Germline V gives CDR1 MNHEY, CDR2 SMNVEV (reference sequence). V lost 2 bases to trimming and J lost 3 bases; unmatched junction nucleotides: 2. This CDR3 spans 15 amino acids. The CDR3 DNA reads TGTGCCAGCAGTTTAAAGACTAGCGGGGGCTACGAGCAGTACTTC. It is translated as CASSLKTSGGYEQYF.

The chain carries TRBV18 and TRBJ1-1; TRBD1 agrees at 8 bases. With V trimmed by 6 bases and J by 0 bases, 0 bases remained unmatched. The CDR3 is 13 amino acids. Germline V gene sequence: CDR1 KGHSH, CDR2 LQKENI. CDR3 in amino acids: CASSTGVNTEAFF. The CDR3 nucleotides are TGTGCCAGCTCGACAGGGGTGAACACTGAAGCTTTCTTT. Filled out from reference TRBV18 and TRBJ1-1, the complete variable domain reads NAGVMQNPRHLVRRRGQEARLRCSPMKGHSHVYWYRQLPEEGLKFMVYLQKENIIDESGMPKERFSAEFPKEGPSILRIQQVVRGDSAAYFCASSTGVNTEAFFGQGTRLTVV.

The V call is TRBV27, the J call TRBJ2-7, with 10 bases identical to TRBD2. CDR3 size: 17 residues. V was pared by 5 bases and J by 5 bases, with 15 bases of the junction left unmatched. Looked up from germline, CDR1 is MNHEY and CDR2 is SMNVEV (reference sequence). The CDR3 nucleotides are TGTGCCAGCAGTACCCAAACCACAGCGGGAGGGCCCCACGAGCAGTACTTC. Protein sequence: CASSTQTTAGGPHEQYF.

The chain couples TRBV5-1 to TRBJ1-1, with D tentatively TRBD1 (6 bases). V shed 3 bases and J shed 6 bases, with 15 bases lying between them. Germline CDR1 and CDR2: SGHRS and YFSETQ. This CDR3 comprises 14 residues. The DNA of the CDR3 is TGCGCCAGCAGCTACGGGACATCTTTTCCTGAAGCTTTCTTT. It codes for CASSYGTSFPEAFF.

J is TRBJ2-7 and V is TRBV5-1, with 13 bases fitting TRBD2. There are 18 residues in the CDR3. In germline, CDR1 is SGHRS, CDR2 YFSETQ. V was clipped by 0 bases and J by 5 bases; unmatched bases: 11. CDR3 sequence: CASSLEGLAGSLWHEQYF. For the CDR3, the DNA is TGCGCCAGCAGCTTGGAGGGACTAGCGGGGTCCCTTTGGCACGAGCAGTACTTC.

The V call is TRBV27, the J call TRBJ2-7; no definite D call. The CDR3 spans 14 residues. The germline gives CDR1 MNHEY, CDR2 SMNVEV (reference sequence). Between the trimmed V and J ends, which lost 2 bases and 4 bases, there was a span of 12 bases. The CDR3 loop is CASSLISVPYEQYF. The CDR3 DNA follows: TGTGCCAGCAGTTTAATTTCGGTACCGTACGAGCAGTACTTC.